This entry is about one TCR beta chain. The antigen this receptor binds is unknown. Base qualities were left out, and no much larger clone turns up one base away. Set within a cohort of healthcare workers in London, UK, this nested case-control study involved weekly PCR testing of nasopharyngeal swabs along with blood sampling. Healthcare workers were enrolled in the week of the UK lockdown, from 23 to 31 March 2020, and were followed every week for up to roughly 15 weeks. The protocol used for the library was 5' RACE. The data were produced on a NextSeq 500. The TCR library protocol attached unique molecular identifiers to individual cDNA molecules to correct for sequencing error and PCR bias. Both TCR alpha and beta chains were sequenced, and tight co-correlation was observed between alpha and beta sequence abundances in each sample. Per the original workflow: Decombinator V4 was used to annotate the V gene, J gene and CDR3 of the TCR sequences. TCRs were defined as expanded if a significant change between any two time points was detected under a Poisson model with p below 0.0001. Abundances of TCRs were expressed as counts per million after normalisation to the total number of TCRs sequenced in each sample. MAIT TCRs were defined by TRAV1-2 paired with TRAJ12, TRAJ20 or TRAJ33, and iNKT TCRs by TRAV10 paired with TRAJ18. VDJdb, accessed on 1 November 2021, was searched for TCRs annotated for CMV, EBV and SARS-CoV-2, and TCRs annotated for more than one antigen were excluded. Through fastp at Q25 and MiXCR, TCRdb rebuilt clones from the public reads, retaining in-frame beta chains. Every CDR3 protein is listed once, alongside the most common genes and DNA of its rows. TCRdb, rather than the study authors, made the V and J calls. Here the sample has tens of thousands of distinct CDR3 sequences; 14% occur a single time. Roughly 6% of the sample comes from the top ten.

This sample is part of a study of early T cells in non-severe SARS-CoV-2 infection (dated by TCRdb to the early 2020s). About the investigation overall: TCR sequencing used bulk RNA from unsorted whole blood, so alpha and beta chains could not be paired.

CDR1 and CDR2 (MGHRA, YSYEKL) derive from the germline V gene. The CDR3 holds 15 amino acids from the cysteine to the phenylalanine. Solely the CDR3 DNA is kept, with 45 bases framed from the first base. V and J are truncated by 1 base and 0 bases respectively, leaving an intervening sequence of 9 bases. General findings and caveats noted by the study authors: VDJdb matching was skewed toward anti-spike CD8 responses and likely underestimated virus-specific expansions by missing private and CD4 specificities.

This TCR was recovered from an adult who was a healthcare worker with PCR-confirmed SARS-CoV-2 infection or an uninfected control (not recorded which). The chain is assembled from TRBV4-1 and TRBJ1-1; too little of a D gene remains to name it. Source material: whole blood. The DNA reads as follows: TGCGCCAGCAGCCAAGTCGAGGTTTTGAACACTGAAGCTTTCTTT. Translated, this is CASSQVEVLNTEAFF.